Presented here are 30 T cell receptor beta chains from one specimen sequenced in a study of T cell responses to AZD1222 COVID-19 vaccine. TCRdb's copy holds only in-frame clones and misses some; the assay was immunoSEQ multiplex PCR. This sample yields approximately 82,000 clones, of which about 85% are seen a single time; around 13% belongs to the top ten. The sequences come from peripheral blood, collected on day 0 of AZD1222 vaccination. The receptor source for this set is an adult in good health.

This clone turned up a few times. The rearrangement joins TRBV11-3 to TRBJ2-2, with D perhaps being TRBD1 or TRBD2 (5 bases each). Germline lookup yields CDR1 SGHNT and CDR2 YENEEA. The CDR3 consists of 16 residues. V was pared by 5 bases and J by 0 bases, with 13 bases between. The CDR3 here is CASSPQGPTNTGELFF. In DNA, the CDR3 is TGTGCCAGCAGCCCCCAGGGACCCACGAACACCGGGGAGCTGTTTTTT.

The chain couples TRBV6-5 to TRBJ1-4; maybe TRBD1 (6 bases). This CDR3 is 15 amino acids long. V lost 6 bases and J lost 8, with 19 bases in between. Per germline, CDR1 MNHEY and CDR2 SVGAGI. The CDR3 protein is CASRPSGASEEKLFF. The DNA of the CDR3 is TGTGCCAGCAGACCCTCGGGGGCTTCGGAAGAAAAACTGTTTTTT.

This chain joins TRBV5-4 and TRBJ1-2; no reliable D call. The CDR3 spans 14 residues. Germline lookup yields CDR1 SGHNT and CDR2 YYREEE (reference sequence). The V end was cut by 4 bases, the J end by 6 bases, with 16 bases between. The CDR3 sequence is CASSALGAGDGYTF. The CDR3 nucleotides read TGTGCCAGCAGCGCTCTGGGCGCAGGAGATGGCTACACCTTC.

The chain has TRBV9 and TRBJ1-1; D unresolved. CDR1 SGDLS and CDR2 YYNGEE come from the germline V gene. The CDR3 runs to 14 residues. Between the trimmed V and J ends, which lost 0 bases and 2 bases, there was a span of 8 bases. The CDR3 region is CASSVGKKNTEAFF. CDR3 coding DNA: TGTGCCAGCAGCGTAGGAAAAAAAAACACTGAAGCTTTCTTT.

The table lists this clone with a few counts. CDR3 in amino acids: CASSGRLAGSYEQYF. CDR3 bases: TGTGCCAGCAGTGGAAGACTAGCGGGGTCCTACGAGCAGTACTTC. The rearrangement joins TRBV2 to TRBJ2-7; TRBD2 matches 11 bases. Germline trimming cut 4 bases from V and 1 base from J; bases unmatched to any gene: 3. The length of the CDR3 is 15 residues. Germline V gene sequence: CDR1 SNHLY, CDR2 FYNNEI.

V gene TRBV2 combines with J gene TRBJ1-3; maybe TRBD1 (6 bases). There are 13 residues in the CDR3. V was cut by 6 bases and J by 2 bases, with 8 bases left in between. Per germline, CDR1 SNHLY and CDR2 FYNNEI. CDR3 sequence: CASRSGAGNTIYF. CDR3 bases: TGTGCCAGCAGGTCAGGGGCTGGAAACACCATATATTTT.

V gene TRBV29-1 combines with J gene TRBJ2-1; 11 bases align to TRBD1. Germline CDR1 is SQVTM and CDR2 is ANQGSEA. The CDR3 is 13 amino acids. J lost 4 bases, V lost 6 bases, and 2 bases had no gene match. CDR3 residues: CSVGTGGYNEQFF. The CDR3, as DNA: TGCAGCGTCGGGACAGGGGGTTACAATGAGCAGTTCTTC.

The chain uses TRBV4-3 and TRBJ2-7; the D is unclear. Germline V gene lookup returns CDR1 LGHNA and CDR2 YSLEER. Deletions cut 1 base from V and 5 bases from J, with 18 bases between. CDR3 length: 16 amino acids. CDR3 bases: TGCGCCAGCAGCCAAGTAACTGGGCCGGTTGGAAACGAGCAGTACTTC. It is translated as CASSQVTGPVGNEQYF.

The chain employs TRBV7-2 and TRBJ1-2; no reliable D call. V lost 0 bases to trimming and J lost 7 bases, with 9 bases between them. Germline assignment: CDR1 SGHTA and CDR2 FQGNSA. The CDR3 length is 13 residues. The CDR3 sequence: CASSLAREGGYTF. CDR3 bases: TGTGCCAGCAGCTTAGCGCGGGAGGGTGGCTACACCTTC.

This clone came up a few times. J is TRBJ2-5 and V is TRBV9, with 12 bases matching TRBD2. This CDR3 has 17 amino acids. Germline-derived CDR1 and CDR2 are SGDLS and YYNGEE. The V segment lost 4 bases and the J segment 2 bases; nucleotides outside the gene matches: 9. The DNA of the CDR3 is TGTGCCAGCAGCCCAAGACTAGCGGGGGTCCTTCAAGAGACCCAGTACTTC. Protein product: CASSPRLAGVLQETQYF.

The chain recombines TRBV6-6 with TRBJ2-2, with a weak D call TRBD2 (5 bases). CDR1 and CDR2 from the germline V gene are MNHNY and SVGAGI (reference sequence). The CDR3 has 14 amino acids. Trimming pared 3 bases from V and 7 bases from J, leaving 12 bases between. The CDR3: CASSYELEDGELFF. DNA for the CDR3: TGTGCCAGCAGTTATGAACTGGAGGACGGGGAGCTGTTTTTT.

The chain is built from TRBV19 and TRBJ2-3, with 7 bases fitting TRBD1. J was trimmed by 1 base and V by 5 bases; bases with no gene match: 9. The CDR3 runs to 16 residues. Germline CDR1 LNHDA, CDR2 SQIVND (reference sequence). The CDR3 DNA reads as TGTGCCAGTAGTGAACAGGGGAAATGGGGCACAGATACGCAGTATTTT. This gives the protein CASSEQGKWGTDTQYF.

The V gene is TRBV4-1, the J gene TRBJ1-5, with D hard to call. V shed 1 base and J shed 5 bases, with 9 bases lying between them. The germline CDR1 and CDR2 sequences are MGHRA and YSYEKL. This CDR3 is 14 amino acids long. DNA for the CDR3: TGCGCCAGCAGCCAAGTGGCACCGTATCAGCCCCAGCATTTT. This encodes CASSQVAPYQPQHF.

The V call is TRBV21-1, the J call TRBJ2-7; the DNA was not used to check the table's D call, TRBD1. TRBV21-1 is reported as a pseudogene. CDR3 length: 17 residues. This chain's CDR3 is CASSKRGAGDSSYEQYF. The CDR3 DNA follows: TGTGCCAGCAGCAAAAGAGGGGCAGGGGACAGCTCCTACGAGCAGTACTTC.

The chain has TRBV19 and TRBJ1-2; 11 nucleotides match TRBD1. Germline values: CDR1 LNHDA, CDR2 SQIVND (reference sequence). Trimming at V came to 4 bases and at J to 4 bases, leaving 5 bases not matched to a gene. CDR3 length: 15 residues. CDR3 DNA: TGTGCCAGTAGTAAAGGGACAGGGGGTGTCTATGGCTACACCTTC. Translating gives CASSKGTGGVYGYTF.

The V call is TRBV6-1, the J call TRBJ2-3, with TRBD2 identical over 15 bases. From germline, CDR1 is MNHNS and CDR2 SASEGT. This CDR3 has 20 residues. J lost 3 bases, V lost 4 bases, and 14 bases had no gene match. CDR3 sequence (DNA): TGTGCCAGCAGTGGCCTGGGGGGGACTAGCGGGGGGCTGCGTACAGATACGCAGTATTTT. It encodes CASSGLGGTSGGLRTDTQYF.

This clone showed up just a few times. The rearrangement uses TRBV6-2 or TRBV6-3 and TRBJ2-5; TRBD1 agrees at 7 bases. The CDR3 sequence is 15 residues long. The V gene end was trimmed by 4 bases and the J gene end by 4 bases; junction bases not matched to a gene: 9. Germline V gene data show CDR1 as MNHEY and CDR2 as SVGEGT. CDR3 sequence: CASSSTGLSLETQYF. The CDR3 DNA reads as TGTGCCAGCAGTTCGACAGGGTTGAGCCTAGAGACCCAGTACTTC.

The V and J genes are TRBV28 and TRBJ1-4, with D unresolved. The CDR3 spans 15 residues. CDR1 is MDHEN, CDR2 SYDVKM, per germline. V was shortened by 8 bases and J by 0 bases, with 13 bases between the two germline ends. For the CDR3, the DNA is TGTGCCAGCTCCCCCGGGAGTGCAACTAATGAAAAACTGTTTTTT. Translating it yields CASSPGSATNEKLFF.

The V gene is TRBV6-5, the J gene TRBJ2-7; unclear D gene. CDR3 length: 13 amino acids. Trimming removed 6 bases from V and 4 bases from J, with 13 bases in between. Germline V gene lookup returns CDR1 MNHEY and CDR2 SVGAGI. The CDR3 sequence: CASRPSSIYEQYF. The CDR3 DNA reads TGTGCCAGCAGACCCTCCTCGATATACGAGCAGTACTTC.

The rearrangement joins TRBV5-1 to TRBJ2-2; D is ambiguous. The CDR3 has 12 residues. Germline assignment: CDR1 SGHRS and CDR2 YFSETQ. V lost 2 bases to trimming and J lost 2 bases, with 1 base between them. The CDR3: CASSFNTGELFF. DNA for the CDR3: TGCGCCAGCAGCTTTAACACCGGGGAGCTGTTTTTT.

This sequence joins TRBV10-3 and TRBJ2-7, with D unresolved. Germline-derived CDR1 and CDR2 are ENHRY and SYGVKD. Trimming took off 4 bases at V and 3 bases at J, with 10 bases between the two ends. CDR3 length: 13 amino acids. In DNA form, the CDR3 reads TGTGCCATCAGTGGCCGTTTGGACTACGAGCAGTACTTC. Translated, it gives CAISGRLDYEQYF.

This rearrangement joins TRBV24-1 to TRBJ2-1; 9 nucleotides match TRBD1. The junction had 15 bases not matched to a gene; V was cut back by 7 bases and J by 6 bases. Looked up from germline, CDR1 is KGHDR and CDR2 is SFDVKD. The CDR3 consists of 17 residues. As DNA, the CDR3 is TGTGCCACCAGCCGGGGGACCGGGACAGGGAGGTTCAATGAGCAGTTCTTC. This translates into CATSRGTGTGRFNEQFF.

In DNA form, the CDR3 reads TGTGCCAGCAGCTTACCCGGGTACTATGGCTACACCTTC. Translated: CASSLPGYYGYTF. The chain joins TRBV7-9 to TRBJ1-2, with D hard to call. The CDR3 has 13 residues. Germline lookup yields CDR1 SEHNR and CDR2 FQNEAQ (reference sequence). Deletions cut 2 bases from V and 3 bases from J, with 7 bases between.

There are a few counts of this clone. The V and J genes are TRBV29-1 and TRBJ2-7; TRBD1 or TRBD2 may be the D gene (6 bases each). In germline, CDR1 is SQVTM, CDR2 ANQGSEA. The V and J ends lost 2 bases and 7 bases respectively, with 15 bases between them. The CDR3 totals 13 residues. CDR3 bases: TGCAGCGTTGAAAAGACGGGGGCAGAGGAGCAGTACTTC. As protein: CSVEKTGAEEQYF.

The V call is TRBV7-2, the J call TRBJ2-4; TRBD1 agrees at 7 bases. J lost 4 bases, V lost 5 bases, and 8 bases had no gene match. CDR3 length: 15 amino acids. Germline CDR1 is SGHTA and CDR2 is FQGNSA. This CDR3 is CASSPPTGTKNIQYF. In DNA form, the CDR3 reads TGTGCCAGCAGCCCACCGACAGGGACGAAAAACATTCAGTACTTC.

This clone occurred a few times. The chain combines TRBV28 with TRBJ1-5, with D unclear. Germline CDR1 MDHEN, CDR2 SYDVKM. V dropped 2 bases and J dropped 0 bases, with 8 bases sitting between them. This CDR3 is built from 15 residues. CDR3 in DNA: TGTGCCAGCAGTTTACCCGGGTATAGCAATCAGCCCCAGCATTTT. It codes for CASSLPGYSNQPQHF. Variable domain in full (rest from reference TRBV28 and TRBJ1-5): DVKVTQSSRYLVKRTGEKVFLECVQDMDHENMFWYRQDPGLGLRLIYFSYDVKMKEKGDIPEGYSVSREKKERFSLILESASTNQTSMYLCASSLPGYSNQPQHFGDGTRLSIL.

The rearrangement uses TRBV7-6 and TRBJ2-5; 8 nucleotides agree with TRBD1. The CDR3 covers 16 residues. Germline V gene sequence: CDR1 SGHVS, CDR2 FNYEAQ. V was pared by 1 base and J by 5 bases, with 9 bases of the junction left unmatched. CDR3 nucleotides: TGTGCCAGCAGCTTAGAGGCGACAGGGGCGGGGGAGACCCAGTACTTC. It encodes CASSLEATGAGETQYF. Filled out from reference TRBV7-6 and TRBJ2-5, the complete variable domain reads GAGVSQSPRYKVTKRGQDVALRCDPISGHVSLYWYRQALGQGPEFLTYFNYEAQQDKSGLPNDRFSAERPEGSISTLTIQRTEQRDSAMYRCASSLEATGAGETQYFGPGTRLLVL.

This chain connects TRBV2 to TRBJ1-6; possible D gene TRBD1, 5 bases. Trimming took 7 bases from V and 6 from J, leaving 16 bases between them. From germline, CDR1 is SNHLY and CDR2 FYNNEI. The CDR3 extends over 15 amino acids. In DNA, the CDR3 is TGTGCCAGCACTCCCTTACAGGCCCCTAATTCACCCCTCCACTTT. It is translated as CASTPLQAPNSPLHF.

This clone was picked up a small number of times. The V gene is TRBV19, the J gene TRBJ2-1, with D possibly matching TRBD1 (5 bases). The ends were cut back, 6 bases at V and 6 bases at J, with 12 bases in the middle. Germline V gives CDR1 LNHDA, CDR2 SQIVND (reference sequence). CDR3 length: 13 residues. CDR3 in DNA: TGTGCCAGTAGCCCGACAGTGCGCAATGAGCAGTTCTTC. Translated, it gives CASSPTVRNEQFF.

The chain joins TRBV5-1 to TRBJ1-1; no firm D call. Trimming removed 0 bases from V and 0 bases from J, with 12 bases in between. CDR1 and CDR2 from the germline V gene are SGHRS and YFSETQ. The CDR3 consists of 16 residues. The CDR3 coding sequence is TGCGCCAGCAGCTTGGCGGGCACAAATATGAACACTGAAGCTTTCTTT. Translation gives CASSLAGTNMNTEAFF.